This T cell receptor (beta chain) was sequenced for a study of monozygotic twins with cystic fibrosis. Assay used: immunoSEQ multiplex PCR; TCRdb lists only in-frame clones, some missing. The sample shows 8,500 to 14,000 clones, more than 95% of them seen only once. V shed 2 bases and J shed 7 bases, with 16 bases lying between them. The CDR3 consists of 14 residues. CDR1 and CDR2 (germline): SGHNT, YYREEE (reference sequence). Sample: blood. The J gene is TRBJ2-7, the V gene TRBV5-4; possibly TRBD1 or TRBD2 for D (5 bases each). The clonotype was recovered from a boy younger than 18 with cystic fibrosis. Written as DNA, the CDR3 is TGTGCCAGCAGCTTCCGGGACCATACGTCGGAGCAGTACTTC. The encoded protein is CASSFRDHTSEQYF.